Only a few counts were recorded for the clone carrying this T cell receptor (beta chain). This sample is part of a study of T cell repertoires in cytomegalovirus infection. V was pared by 9 bases and J by 0 bases, with 6 bases of the junction left unmatched. The CDR3 covers 14 residues. TCRdb fed the reads into MiXCR, producing one record per CDR3 protein. Among 150,000 to 200,000 distinct CDR3 sequences listed, 17% were seen once. The source material was CD8+ T cells from PBMCs. This receptor was obtained from a human donor in good health (CMV status not recorded). Some clones in this sample may be carry-over from other donors' samples. J is TRBJ2-3 and V is TRBV12-3 or TRBV12-4, with 7 bases identical to TRBD2. The CDR3: CASVSSGSTDTQYF. CDR3 bases: TGTGCCAGTGTATCTAGCGGTAGCACAGATACGCAGTATTTT.